This T cell receptor (beta chain) was captured in a study of regulatory T cells in long-lasting Graves disease. The overall study: Patients with persistent Graves' disease had over 5 years of antithyroid drugs and persistent TSH receptor antibodies. Study results and limitations: Fewer public clonotypes were shared by new patients (over 950) than by persistent patients (approximately 2,700). Limited sample numbers may have lowered accuracy.

Noted time point: persistent/refractory GD, antithyroid drugs over 5 years with positive TRAb. The TCR library was prepared using RNA isolated from PBMCs. CDR3 length: 14 residues. V shed 6 bases and J 0 bases; nucleotides not matched to a gene: 4. CDR1 and CDR2 (germline): MNHNS, SASEGT. This clonotype came up many times. Its antigen remains unknown. Sequencing libraries for TCR beta were prepared with iRepertoire HTBI primers and Arm-PCR of CDR3 regions. In the original analysis: The samples included 60 to 75 TRBV and some 15 TRBJ segments. TCRdb used MiXCR to reprocess the multiplex PCR reads, holding one entry per CDR3 protein. For this entry, the V and J calls and clone size follow TCRdb and not the study's own pipeline. Counted here are about 470,000 distinct CDR3 sequences, about a fifth occurring once; the ten biggest clones make up about 8.3%.

The input for sequencing was peripheral blood mononuclear cells (PBMCs), taken when the disease was refractory, from a patient treated with antithyroid drugs. The TCR comes from a female donor with Graves disease. The chain links TRBV6-1 to TRBJ2-5, with 7 bases that match TRBD1. The DNA for the CDR3 is TGTGCCAGCAGGATCGACAGGGACCAAGAGACCCAGTACTTC. Translation gives CASRIDRDQETQYF.